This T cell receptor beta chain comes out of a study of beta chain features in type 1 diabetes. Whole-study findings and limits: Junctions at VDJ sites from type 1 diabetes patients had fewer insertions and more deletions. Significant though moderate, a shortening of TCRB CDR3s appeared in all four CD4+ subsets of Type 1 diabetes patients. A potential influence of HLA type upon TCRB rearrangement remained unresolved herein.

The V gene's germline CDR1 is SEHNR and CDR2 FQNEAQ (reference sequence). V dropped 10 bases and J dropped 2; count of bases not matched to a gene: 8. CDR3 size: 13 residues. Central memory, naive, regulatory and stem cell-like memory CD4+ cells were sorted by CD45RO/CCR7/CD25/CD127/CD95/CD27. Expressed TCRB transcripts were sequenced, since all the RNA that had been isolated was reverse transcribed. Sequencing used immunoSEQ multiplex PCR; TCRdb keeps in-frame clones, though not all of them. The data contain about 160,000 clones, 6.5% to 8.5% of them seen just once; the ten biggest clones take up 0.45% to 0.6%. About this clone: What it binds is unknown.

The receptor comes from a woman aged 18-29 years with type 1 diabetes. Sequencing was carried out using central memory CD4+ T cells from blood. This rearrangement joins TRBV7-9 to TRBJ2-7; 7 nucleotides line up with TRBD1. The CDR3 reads CAKPRQGAYEQYF. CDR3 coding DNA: TGTGCCAAACCCCGGCAGGGGGCCTACGAGCAGTACTTC.